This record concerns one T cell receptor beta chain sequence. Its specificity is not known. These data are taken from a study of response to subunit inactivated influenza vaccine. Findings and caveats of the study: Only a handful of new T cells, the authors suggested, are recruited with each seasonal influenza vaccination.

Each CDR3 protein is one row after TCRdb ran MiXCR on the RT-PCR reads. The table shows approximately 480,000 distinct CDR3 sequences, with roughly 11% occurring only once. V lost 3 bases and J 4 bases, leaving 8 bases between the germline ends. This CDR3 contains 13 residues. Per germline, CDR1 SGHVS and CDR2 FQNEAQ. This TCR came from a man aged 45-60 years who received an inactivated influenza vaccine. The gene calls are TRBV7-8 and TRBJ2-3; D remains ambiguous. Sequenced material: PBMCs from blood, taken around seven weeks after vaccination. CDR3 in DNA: TGTGCCAGCAGCTTCCTAGTGGCAGATACGCAGTATTTT. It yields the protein CASSFLVADTQYF. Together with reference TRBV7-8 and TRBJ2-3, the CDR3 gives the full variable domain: GAGVSQSPRYKVAKRGQDVALRCDPISGHVSLFWYQQALGQGPEFLTYFQNEAQLDKSGLPSDRFFAERPEGSVSTLKIQRTQQEDSAVYLCASSFLVADTQYFGPGTRLTVL.